What follows is one T cell receptor beta chain and its context. The germline CDR1 and CDR2 sequences are SSHAT and FNYEAQ (reference sequence). The CDR3 spans 14 residues. V gave up 1 base and J gave up 4 bases, with 10 bases separating them. The protocol was immunoSEQ multiplex PCR, while the TCRdb copy is restricted to in-frame clones and leaves out a portion. The data show about 160,000 clones, approximately 85% seen once. The data belong to a study of blood T cell repertoires in COVID-19. This rearrangement joins TRBV7-7 to TRBJ2-5; a possible D gene is TRBD1 (5 bases). The TCR sequence derives from an elderly man with COVID-19, enrolled during active disease. The sequenced sample was peripheral blood. DNA of the CDR3: TGTGCCAGCAGCTTAGTTTCAGGGATAGAGACCCAGTACTTC. Its protein is CASSLVSGIETQYF.